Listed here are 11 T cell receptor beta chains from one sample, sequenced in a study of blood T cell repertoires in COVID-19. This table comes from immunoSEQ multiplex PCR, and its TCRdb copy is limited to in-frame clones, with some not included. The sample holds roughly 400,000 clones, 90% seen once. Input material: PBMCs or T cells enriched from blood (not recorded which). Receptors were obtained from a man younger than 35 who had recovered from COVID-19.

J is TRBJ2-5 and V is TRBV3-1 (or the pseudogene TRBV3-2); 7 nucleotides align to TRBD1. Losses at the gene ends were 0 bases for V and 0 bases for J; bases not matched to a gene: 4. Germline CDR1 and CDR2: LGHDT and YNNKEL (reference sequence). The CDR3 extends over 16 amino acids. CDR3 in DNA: TGTGCCAGCAGCCAAGAGGAGACAGGGTACCAAGAGACCCAGTACTTC. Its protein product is CASSQEETGYQETQYF.

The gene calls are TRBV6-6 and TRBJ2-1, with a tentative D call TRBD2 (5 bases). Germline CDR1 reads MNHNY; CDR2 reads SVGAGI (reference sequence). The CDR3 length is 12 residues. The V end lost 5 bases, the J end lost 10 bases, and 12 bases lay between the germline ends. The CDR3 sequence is CASSGNGGEQFF. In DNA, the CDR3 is TGTGCCAGCAGTGGCAATGGCGGGGAGCAGTTCTTC.

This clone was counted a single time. The CDR3 DNA follows: TGTGCCAGCAGTTTAAGCTTACAGAGTTCTAACTATGGCTACACCTTC. Protein: CASSLSLQSSNYGYTF. The chain is built from TRBV27 and TRBJ1-2, with no clear D. Germline V lookup: CDR1 MNHEY, CDR2 SMNVEV (reference sequence). V lost 2 bases and J lost 0, with 13 bases in between. This CDR3 comprises 16 residues.

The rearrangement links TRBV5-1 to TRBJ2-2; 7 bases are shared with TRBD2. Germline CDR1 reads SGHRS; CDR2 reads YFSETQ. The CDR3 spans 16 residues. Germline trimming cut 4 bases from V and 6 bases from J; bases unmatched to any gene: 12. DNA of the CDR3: TGCGCCAGCAGCCGGTCGGTGCGGGAGAGTCCCGGGGAGCTGTTTTTT. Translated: CASSRSVRESPGELFF.

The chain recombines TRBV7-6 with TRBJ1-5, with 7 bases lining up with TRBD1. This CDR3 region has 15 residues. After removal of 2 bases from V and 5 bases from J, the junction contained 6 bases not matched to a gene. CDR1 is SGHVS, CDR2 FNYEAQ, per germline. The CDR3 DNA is TGTGCCAGCAGCTTATGGGCAGGGGGAGATCAGCCCCAGCATTTT. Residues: CASSLWAGGDQPQHF.

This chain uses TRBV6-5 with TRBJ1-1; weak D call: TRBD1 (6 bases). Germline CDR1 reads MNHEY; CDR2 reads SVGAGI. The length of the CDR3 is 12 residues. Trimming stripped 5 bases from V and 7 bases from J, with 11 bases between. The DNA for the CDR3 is TGTGCCAGCAGTCAACAGGGTGATGAAGCTTTCTTT. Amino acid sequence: CASSQQGDEAFF.

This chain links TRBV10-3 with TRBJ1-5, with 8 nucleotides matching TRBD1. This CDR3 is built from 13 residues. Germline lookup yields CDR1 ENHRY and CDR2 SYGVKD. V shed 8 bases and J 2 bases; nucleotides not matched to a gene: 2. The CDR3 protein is CAIQGAGNQPQHF. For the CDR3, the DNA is TGTGCCATCCAGGGGGCGGGCAATCAGCCCCAGCATTTT.

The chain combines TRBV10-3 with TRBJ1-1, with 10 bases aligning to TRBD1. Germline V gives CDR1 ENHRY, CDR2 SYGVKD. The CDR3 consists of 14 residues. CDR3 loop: CRSGTGVMNTEAFF. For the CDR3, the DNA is TGTAGATCCGGGACAGGGGTTATGAACACTGAAGCTTTCTTT.

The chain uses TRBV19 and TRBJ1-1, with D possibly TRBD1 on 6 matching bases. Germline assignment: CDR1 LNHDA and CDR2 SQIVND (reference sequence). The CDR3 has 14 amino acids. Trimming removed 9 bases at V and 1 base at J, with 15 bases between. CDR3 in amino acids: CASHPGGANTEAFF. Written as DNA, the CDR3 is TGTGCCAGCCACCCCGGGGGGGCGAACACTGAAGCTTTCTTT.

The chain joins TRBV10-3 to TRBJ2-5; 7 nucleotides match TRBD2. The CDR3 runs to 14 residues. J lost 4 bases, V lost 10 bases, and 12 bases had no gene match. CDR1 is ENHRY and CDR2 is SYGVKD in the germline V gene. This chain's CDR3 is CASSANGGRETQYF. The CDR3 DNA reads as TGTGCCAGCTCGGCGAACGGGGGGAGAGAGACCCAGTACTTC.

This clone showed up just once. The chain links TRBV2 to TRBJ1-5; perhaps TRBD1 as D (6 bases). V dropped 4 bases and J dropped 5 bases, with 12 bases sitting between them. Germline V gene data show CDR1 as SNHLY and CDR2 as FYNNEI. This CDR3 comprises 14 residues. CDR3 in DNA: TGTGCCAGCAGTGCGGGGGGCGAGGATCAGCCCCAGCATTTT. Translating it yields CASSAGGEDQPQHF.